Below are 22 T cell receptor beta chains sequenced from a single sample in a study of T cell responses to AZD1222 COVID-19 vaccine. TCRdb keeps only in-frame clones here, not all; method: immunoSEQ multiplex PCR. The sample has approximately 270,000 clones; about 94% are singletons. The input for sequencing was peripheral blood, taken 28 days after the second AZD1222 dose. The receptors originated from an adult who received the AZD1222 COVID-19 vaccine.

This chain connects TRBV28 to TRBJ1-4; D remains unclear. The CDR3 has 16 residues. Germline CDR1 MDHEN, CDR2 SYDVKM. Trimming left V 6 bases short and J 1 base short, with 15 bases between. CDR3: CASSLRGAGTNEKLFF. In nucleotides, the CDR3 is TGTGCCAGCAGCCTACGCGGAGCTGGAACTAATGAAAAACTGTTTTTT.

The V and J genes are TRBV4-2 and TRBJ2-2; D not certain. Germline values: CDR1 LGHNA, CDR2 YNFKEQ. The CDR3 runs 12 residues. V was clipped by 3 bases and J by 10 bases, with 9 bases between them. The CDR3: CASSHEVPELFF. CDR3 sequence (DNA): TGTGCCAGCAGCCACGAGGTGCCGGAGCTGTTTTTT.

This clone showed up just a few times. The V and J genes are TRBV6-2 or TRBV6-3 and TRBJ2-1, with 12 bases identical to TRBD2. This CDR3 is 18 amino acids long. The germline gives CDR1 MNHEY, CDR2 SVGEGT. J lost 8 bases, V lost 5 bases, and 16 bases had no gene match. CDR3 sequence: CASSHTTYSTSGSDEQFF. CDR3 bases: TGTGCCAGCAGTCACACGACGTATTCGACTAGCGGGAGTGATGAGCAGTTCTTC.

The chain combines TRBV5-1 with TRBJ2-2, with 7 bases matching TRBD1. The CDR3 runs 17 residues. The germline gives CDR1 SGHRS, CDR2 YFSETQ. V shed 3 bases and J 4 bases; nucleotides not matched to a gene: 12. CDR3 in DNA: TGCGCCAGCAGCTACCCTACAGGGGCAAGTAGCACCGGGGAGCTGTTTTTT. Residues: CASSYPTGASSTGELFF.

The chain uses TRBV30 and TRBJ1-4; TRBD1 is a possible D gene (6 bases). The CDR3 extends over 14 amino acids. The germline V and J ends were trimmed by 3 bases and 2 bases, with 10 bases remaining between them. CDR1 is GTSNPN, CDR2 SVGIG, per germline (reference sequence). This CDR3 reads CAWRTGSTNEKLFF. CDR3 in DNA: TGTGCCTGGAGGACAGGTTCTACTAATGAAAAACTGTTTTTT. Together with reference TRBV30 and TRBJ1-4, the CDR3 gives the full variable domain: SQTIHQWPATLVQPVGSPLSLECTVEGTSNPNLYWYRQAAGRGLQLLFYSVGIGQISSEVPQNLSASRPQDRQFILSSKKLLLSDSGFYLCAWRTGSTNEKLFFGSGTQLSVL.

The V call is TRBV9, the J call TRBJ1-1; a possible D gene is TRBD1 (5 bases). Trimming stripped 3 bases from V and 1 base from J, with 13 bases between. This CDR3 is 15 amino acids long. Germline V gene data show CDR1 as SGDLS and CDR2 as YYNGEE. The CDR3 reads CASSAGPNQNTEAFF. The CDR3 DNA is TGTGCCAGCAGCGCGGGACCGAACCAGAACACTGAAGCTTTCTTT.

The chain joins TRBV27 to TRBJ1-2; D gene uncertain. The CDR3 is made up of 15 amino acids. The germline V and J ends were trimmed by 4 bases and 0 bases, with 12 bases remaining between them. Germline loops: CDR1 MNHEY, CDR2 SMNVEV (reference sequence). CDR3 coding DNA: TGTGCCAGCAGTTCGTCGGTCATGACTAACTATGGCTACACCTTC. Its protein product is CASSSSVMTNYGYTF.

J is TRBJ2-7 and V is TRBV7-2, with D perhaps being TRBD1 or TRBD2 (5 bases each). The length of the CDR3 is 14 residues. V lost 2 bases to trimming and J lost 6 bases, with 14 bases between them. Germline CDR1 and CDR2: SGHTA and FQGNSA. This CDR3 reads CASSLLASRGEQYF. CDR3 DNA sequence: TGTGCCAGCAGCTTACTAGCTTCGAGGGGCGAGCAGTACTTC. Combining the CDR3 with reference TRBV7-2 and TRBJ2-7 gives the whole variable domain GAGVSQSPSNKVTEKGKDVELRCDPISGHTALYWYRQSLGQGLEFLIYFQGNSAPDKSGLPSDRFSAERTGGSVSTLTIQRTQQEDSAVYLCASSLLASRGEQYFGPGTRLTVT.

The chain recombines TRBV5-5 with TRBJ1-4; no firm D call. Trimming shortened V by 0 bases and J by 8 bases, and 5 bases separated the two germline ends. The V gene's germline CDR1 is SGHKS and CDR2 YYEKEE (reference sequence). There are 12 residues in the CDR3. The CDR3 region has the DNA TGTGCCAGCAGCTTGGAGGAAGAAAAACTGTTTTTT. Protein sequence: CASSLEEEKLFF.

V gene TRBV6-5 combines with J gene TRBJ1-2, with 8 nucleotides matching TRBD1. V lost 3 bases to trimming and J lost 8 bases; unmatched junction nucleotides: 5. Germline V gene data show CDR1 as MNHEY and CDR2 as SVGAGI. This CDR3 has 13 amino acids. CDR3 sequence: CASSYGTGGGYTF. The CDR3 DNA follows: TGTGCCAGCAGTTATGGGACAGGCGGGGGCTACACCTTC.

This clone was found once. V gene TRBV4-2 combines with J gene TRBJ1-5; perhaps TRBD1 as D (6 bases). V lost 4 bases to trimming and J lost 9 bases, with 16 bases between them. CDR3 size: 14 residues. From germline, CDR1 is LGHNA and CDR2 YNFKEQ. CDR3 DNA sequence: TGTGCCAGCAGCCGAGACAGGCAGTCGGGGCCCCAGCATTTT. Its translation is CASSRDRQSGPQHF.

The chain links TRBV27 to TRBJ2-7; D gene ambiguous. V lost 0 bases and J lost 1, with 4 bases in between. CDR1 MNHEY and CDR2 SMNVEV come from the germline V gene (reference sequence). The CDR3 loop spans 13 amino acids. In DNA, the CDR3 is TGTGCCAGCAGTTTATCTCTTTCCTACGAGCAGTACTTC. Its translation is CASSLSLSYEQYF.

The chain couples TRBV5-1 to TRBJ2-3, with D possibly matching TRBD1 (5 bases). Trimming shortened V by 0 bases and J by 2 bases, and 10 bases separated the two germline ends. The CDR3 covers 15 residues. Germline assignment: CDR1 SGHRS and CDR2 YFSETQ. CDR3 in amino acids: CASSLVGHDTDTQYF. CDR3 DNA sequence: TGCGCCAGCAGCTTGGTAGGACACGACACAGATACGCAGTATTTT.

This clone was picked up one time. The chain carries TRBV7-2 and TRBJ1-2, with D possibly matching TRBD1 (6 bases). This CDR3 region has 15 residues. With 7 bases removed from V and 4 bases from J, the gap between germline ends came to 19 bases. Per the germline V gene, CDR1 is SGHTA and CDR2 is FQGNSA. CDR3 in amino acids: CASTLSRGPSYGYTF. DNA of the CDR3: TGTGCCAGCACCCTGTCACGGGGGCCCTCCTATGGCTACACCTTC.

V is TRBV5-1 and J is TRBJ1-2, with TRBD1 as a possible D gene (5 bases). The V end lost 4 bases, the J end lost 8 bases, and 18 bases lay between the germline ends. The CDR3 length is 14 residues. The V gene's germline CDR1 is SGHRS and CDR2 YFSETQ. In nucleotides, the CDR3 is TGCGCCAGCAGCGGGGGAGAGCCTGGGGCGGGCTACACCTTC. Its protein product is CASSGGEPGAGYTF. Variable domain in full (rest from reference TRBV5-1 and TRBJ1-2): KAGVTQTPRYLIKTRGQQVTLSCSPISGHRSVSWYQQTPGQGLQFLFEYFSETQRNKGNFPGRFSGRQFSNSRSEMNVSTLELGDSALYLCASSGGEPGAGYTFGSGTRLTVV.

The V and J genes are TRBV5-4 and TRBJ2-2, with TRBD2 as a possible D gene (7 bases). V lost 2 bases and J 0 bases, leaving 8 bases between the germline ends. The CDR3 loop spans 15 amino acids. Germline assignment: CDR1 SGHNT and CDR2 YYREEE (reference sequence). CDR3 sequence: CASSLGGANTGELFF. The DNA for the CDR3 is TGTGCCAGCAGCTTAGGGGGGGCGAACACCGGGGAGCTGTTTTTT.

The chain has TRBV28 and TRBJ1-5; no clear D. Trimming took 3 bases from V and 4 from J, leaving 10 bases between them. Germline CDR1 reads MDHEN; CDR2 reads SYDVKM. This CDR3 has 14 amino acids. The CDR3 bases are TGTGCCAGCAGTTTGGCCAGCCTAAATCAGCCCCAGCATTTT. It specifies CASSLASLNQPQHF. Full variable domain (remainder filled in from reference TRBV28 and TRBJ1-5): DVKVTQSSRYLVKRTGEKVFLECVQDMDHENMFWYRQDPGLGLRLIYFSYDVKMKEKGDIPEGYSVSREKKERFSLILESASTNQTSMYLCASSLASLNQPQHFGDGTRLSIL.

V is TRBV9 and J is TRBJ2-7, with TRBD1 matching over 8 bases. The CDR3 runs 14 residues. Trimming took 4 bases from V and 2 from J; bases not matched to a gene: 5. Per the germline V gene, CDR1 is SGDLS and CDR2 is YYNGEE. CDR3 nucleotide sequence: TGTGCCAGCAGCTTTGGACAGGGTACCTACGAGCAGTACTTC. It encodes CASSFGQGTYEQYF.

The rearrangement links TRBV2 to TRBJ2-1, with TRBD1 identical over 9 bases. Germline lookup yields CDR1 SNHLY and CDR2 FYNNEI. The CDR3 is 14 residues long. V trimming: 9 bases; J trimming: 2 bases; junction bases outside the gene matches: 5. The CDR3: CASKQGAAYNEQFF. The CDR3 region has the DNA TGTGCCAGTAAACAGGGGGCAGCCTACAATGAGCAGTTCTTC.

The CDR3 loop reads CSVGSYANTGELFF. The CDR3 DNA reads as TGCAGCGTTGGGAGTTACGCGAACACCGGGGAGCTGTTTTTT. The chain joins TRBV29-1 to TRBJ2-2, with D unresolved. CDR1 is SQVTM, CDR2 ANQGSEA, per germline. V lost 4 bases to trimming and J lost 0 bases, with 9 bases between them. The CDR3 is made up of 14 amino acids.

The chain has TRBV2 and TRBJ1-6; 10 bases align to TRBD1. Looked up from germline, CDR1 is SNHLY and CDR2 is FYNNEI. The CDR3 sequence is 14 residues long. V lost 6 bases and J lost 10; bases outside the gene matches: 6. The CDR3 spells CASRADRGFSPLHF. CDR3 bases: TGTGCCAGCAGAGCGGACAGGGGGTTCTCACCCCTCCACTTT.

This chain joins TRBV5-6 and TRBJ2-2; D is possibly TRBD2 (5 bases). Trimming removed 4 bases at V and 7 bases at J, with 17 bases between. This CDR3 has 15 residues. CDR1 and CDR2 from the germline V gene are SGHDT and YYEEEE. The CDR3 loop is CASSPPVRVDGELFF. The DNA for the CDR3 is TGTGCCAGCAGCCCCCCCGTGAGGGTAGACGGGGAGCTGTTTTTT.